The 29 T cell receptor beta chains below all came from one sample that was sequenced in a study of CD8 T cells in ankylosing spondylitis. MiXCR, applied by TCRdb to the 5' RACE reads, yields one record per CDR3 protein. This table holds 200,000 or so distinct CDR3 sequences, 18% found once. The material sequenced was blood, either unsorted or a sorted T cell fraction (not recorded which). The receptors originated from a male donor under 30 with ankylosing spondylitis or in good health (not recorded which).

This clonotype was seen repeatedly, ten times or more. The rearrangement joins TRBV12-3 or TRBV12-4 to TRBJ1-2, with D maybe TRBD1 (6 bases). CDR3 size: 15 residues. Between the trimmed V and J ends, which lost 4 bases and 4 bases, there was a span of 16 bases. The CDR3 here is CASSSSGAPGYGYTF. The CDR3, as DNA: TGTGCCAGCAGTTCCTCGGGGGCGCCCGGCTATGGCTACACCTTC.

This clonotype has only one observation. The chain's CDR3 is CASRGGQLQYF. CDR3 DNA sequence: TGTGCCAGCAGAGGAGGACAGCTGCAGTACTTC. The chain is built from TRBV2 and TRBJ2-7; TRBD1 is a possible D gene (6 bases). Per germline, CDR1 SNHLY and CDR2 FYNNEI. The V and J ends lost 6 bases and 9 bases respectively, with 12 bases between them. This CDR3 has 11 amino acids.

This sequence joins TRBV18 and TRBJ2-1; D perhaps matches TRBD2 (6 bases). Germline V gives CDR1 KGHSH, CDR2 LQKENI. Trimming took off 1 base at V and 4 bases at J, with 8 bases between the two ends. CDR3 length: 14 amino acids. The DNA of the CDR3 is TGTGCCAGCTCACCACGAGGGAGGTACAATGAGCAGTTCTTC. Protein product: CASSPRGRYNEQFF.

This clonotype was recorded at least ten times. The genes are TRBV9 and TRBJ1-2, with TRBD1 as a possible D gene (6 bases). CDR3 length: 14 amino acids. CDR1 is SGDLS and CDR2 is YYNGEE in the germline V gene. The V end lost 4 bases, the J end lost 5 bases, and 15 bases lay between the germline ends. The CDR3 DNA is TGTGCCAGCAGCCCGGGGGCCGCGGGGTATGGCTACACCTTC. Residues: CASSPGAAGYGYTF. The full variable domain, in which reference TRBV9 and TRBJ1-2 provide the parts outside the CDR3, is DSGVTQTPKHLITATGQRVTLRCSPRSGDLSVYWYQQSLDQGLQFLIQYYNGEERAKGNILERFSAQQFPDLHSELNLSSLELGDSALYFCASSPGAAGYGYTFGSGTRLTVV.

This clonotype appeared many times. This sequence joins TRBV7-2 and TRBJ2-3; 7 nucleotides line up with TRBD1. Unmatched junction bases numbered 11, after V lost 6 bases and J lost 5 bases. The CDR3 is 15 residues long. CDR1 SGHTA and CDR2 FQGNSA come from the germline V gene. The CDR3 DNA sequence: TGTGCCAGCAGACGGGACAGAAGATTAGGAGATACGCAGTATTTT. Its protein product is CASRRDRRLGDTQYF.

This clonotype has only a few counts. The chain is built from TRBV28 and TRBJ1-4; no reliable D call. The CDR3 totals 15 residues. The V end was cut by 6 bases, the J end by 0 bases, with 11 bases between. Per germline, CDR1 MDHEN and CDR2 SYDVKM. CDR3: CASSPWNATNEKLFF. The CDR3 nucleotides are TGTGCCAGCAGCCCCTGGAATGCAACTAATGAAAAACTGTTTTTT.

This clonotype was observed many times. This rearrangement joins TRBV30 to TRBJ2-7; 7 bases match TRBD1. Trimming took 1 base from V and 7 from J; bases not matched to a gene: 13. The CDR3 totals 15 residues. In germline, CDR1 is GTSNPN, CDR2 SVGIG (reference sequence). CDR3 region: CAWSGGIGQAKEQYF. The CDR3 bases are TGTGCCTGGAGTGGGGGGATCGGACAGGCTAAGGAGCAGTACTTC.

The J gene is TRBJ2-3, the V gene TRBV5-1, with D possibly called TRBD1 or TRBD2 (5 bases each). The CDR3 spans 19 residues. Germline lookup yields CDR1 SGHRS and CDR2 YFSETQ. The V end was cut by 6 bases, the J end by 0 bases, with 26 bases between. The CDR3 DNA reads TGCGCCAGCACCATGCTTGGCAGGATGGGGACGGGGAGCACAGATACGCAGTATTTT. This codes for CASTMLGRMGTGSTDTQYF.

The J gene is TRBJ2-1, the V gene TRBV7-2; D gene unclear. The CDR3 sequence is 13 residues long. Germline-derived CDR1 and CDR2 are SGHTA and FQGNSA. Trimming left V 3 bases short and J 4 bases short, with 7 bases between. The CDR3 is CASSLGLYNEQFF. The CDR3 DNA follows: TGTGCCAGCAGCTTGGGATTATACAATGAGCAGTTCTTC.

This clonotype was seen repeatedly, ten times or more. The chain employs TRBV19 and TRBJ2-3, with a possible D match to TRBD2 (5 bases). The CDR3 loop spans 13 amino acids. Germline V gene data show CDR1 as LNHDA and CDR2 as SQIVND (reference sequence). Trimming took 5 bases from V and 1 from J, leaving 7 bases between them. The CDR3 nucleotides are TGTGCCAGTAGTTTGCGGGGCACAGATACGCAGTATTTT. The encoded protein is CASSLRGTDTQYF. Full variable domain (remainder filled in from reference TRBV19 and TRBJ2-3): DGGITQSPKYLFRKEGQNVTLSCEQNLNHDAMYWYRQDPGQGLRLIYYSQIVNDFQKGDIAEGYSVSREKKESFPLTVTSAQKNPTAFYLCASSLRGTDTQYFGPGTRLTVL.

This clonotype was recorded many times. The chain is built from TRBV7-7 and TRBJ2-1, with TRBD2 matching over 8 bases. J lost 1 base, V lost 8 bases, and 7 bases had no gene match. The CDR3 is made up of 15 amino acids. Germline-derived CDR1 and CDR2 are SSHAT and FNYEAQ (reference sequence). CDR3 sequence (DNA): TGTGCCAGCGGCGAAGCGGGAGCATCCTACAATGAGCAGTTCTTC. Translation gives CASGEAGASYNEQFF. The full variable domain, with the rest looked up from reference TRBV7-7 and TRBJ2-1, is GAGVSQSPRYKVTKRGQDVTLRCDPISSHATLYWYQQALGQGPEFLTYFNYEAQPDKSGLPSDRFSAERPEGSISTLTIQRTEQRDSAMYRCASGEAGASYNEQFFGPGTRLTVL.

This clonotype came up many times. V gene TRBV12-3 or TRBV12-4 combines with J gene TRBJ2-7, with D perhaps matching TRBD1 or TRBD2 (5 bases each). The CDR3 extends over 12 amino acids. Trimming took 3 bases from V and 7 from J, leaving 10 bases between them. This CDR3 is CASSFSWGEQYV. In DNA, the CDR3 is TGTGCCAGCAGTTTCAGTTGGGGGGAGCAGTACGTC.

This clonotype has a count of ten or more. The gene calls are TRBV12-3 or TRBV12-4 and TRBJ2-6, with 7 bases lining up with TRBD2. The CDR3 totals 14 residues. Trimming cost V 5 bases and J 3 bases; bases outside gene matches: 1. For the CDR3, the DNA is TGTGCCAGCAGTGGACTAGTTGGGGCCAACGTCCTGACTTTC. It is translated as CASSGLVGANVLTF.

This clonotype has at least ten counts. The V and J genes are TRBV14 and TRBJ2-7; 9 bases fit TRBD2. With 1 base clipped from V and 2 bases from J, the junction kept 3 bases outside the gene matches. The CDR3 length is 15 residues. Looked up from germline, CDR1 is SGHDN and CDR2 is FVKESK. CDR3 protein: CASSQVTSGPYEQYF. The CDR3 DNA is TGTGCCAGCAGCCAAGTGACTAGCGGCCCCTACGAGCAGTACTTC.

In this sample, this clonotype turned up a few times. The rearrangement uses TRBV5-1 and TRBJ2-1, with 7 positions matching TRBD1. The V gene's germline CDR1 is SGHRS and CDR2 YFSETQ. The CDR3 covers 16 residues. V lost 1 base to trimming and J lost 4 bases; unmatched junction nucleotides: 8. The CDR3 DNA reads as TGCGCCAGCAGCTTGCTCACAGGGGCAAATTACAATGAGCAGTTCTTC. It encodes CASSLLTGANYNEQFF.

This clonotype has a count of ten or more. This chain connects TRBV27 to TRBJ2-7, with D possibly being TRBD1 (5 bases). Trimming cost V 3 bases and J 7 bases, with 10 bases left between them. Germline V CDR1 and CDR2: MNHEY, SMNVEV (reference sequence). CDR3 length: 12 amino acids. DNA of the CDR3: TGTGCCAGCAGTTTTGTTAGGGGAGAGCAGTACTTC. Its translation: CASSFVRGEQYF.

This clonotype was picked up many times. This sequence joins TRBV7-9 and TRBJ2-7; D not certain. The CDR3 contains 13 residues. V lost 1 base and J 2 bases, leaving 6 bases between the germline ends. Germline V gene data show CDR1 as SEHNR and CDR2 as FQNEAQ (reference sequence). The CDR3 coding sequence is TGTGCCAGCAGCTTAGGTTCCGCCTACGAGCAGTACTTC. Translated: CASSLGSAYEQYF.

This chain joins TRBV27 and TRBJ2-1; TRBD1 or TRBD2 may be the D gene (5 bases each). The germline V and J ends were trimmed by 3 bases and 9 bases, with 9 bases remaining between them. CDR1 and CDR2 (germline): MNHEY, SMNVEV (reference sequence). The length of the CDR3 is 12 residues. CDR3 nucleotide sequence: TGTGCCAGCAGTTTTCCGAGGGGTGAGCAGTTCTTC. Translated: CASSFPRGEQFF.

The table lists this clonotype with many counts. The genes are TRBV9 and TRBJ1-4, with 7 positions matching TRBD1. The germline gives CDR1 SGDLS, CDR2 YYNGEE. With V trimmed by 2 bases and J by 8 bases, 12 bases remained unmatched. The length of the CDR3 is 16 residues. CDR3 region: CASSVAGGQTQEKLFF. The CDR3 region has the DNA TGTGCCAGCAGCGTGGCGGGGGGACAGACGCAGGAAAAACTGTTTTTT.

This clonotype has a handful of counts. The rearrangement uses TRBV12-3 or TRBV12-4 and TRBJ2-5; TRBD2 matches 8 bases. This CDR3 contains 15 residues. Trimming removed 10 bases from V and 5 bases from J; junction bases left unmatched: 15. This chain's CDR3 is CATKYSGRSGETQYF. In DNA, the CDR3 is TGTGCCACAAAATACAGCGGGAGATCGGGTGAGACCCAGTACTTC.

This clonotype was counted ten times or more. This chain joins TRBV3-1 and TRBJ2-7; D not certain. This CDR3 comprises 12 residues. The germline V gene encodes CDR1 LGHDT and CDR2 YNNKEL (reference sequence). V was cut by 0 bases and J by 5 bases, with 5 bases left in between. CDR3 in DNA: TGTGCCAGCAGCCAAGATCGCCACGAGCAGTACTTC. Amino acids: CASSQDRHEQYF.

This clonotype was observed at least ten times. The rearrangement links TRBV28 to TRBJ2-7; 7 bases agree with TRBD1. Trimming cost V 3 bases and J 2 bases; bases outside gene matches: 4. Per the germline V gene, CDR1 is MDHEN and CDR2 is SYDVKM. This CDR3 has 14 residues. The CDR3 loop is CASSLWDSAYEQYV. The CDR3 coding sequence is TGTGCCAGCAGTTTGTGGGACAGCGCCTACGAGCAGTACGTC.

The CDR3 nucleotides read TGCAGTGCTTTAGTCCCCTGGACCAATGAGCAGTTCTTC. It translates to CSALVPWTNEQFF. The rearrangement uses TRBV20-1 and TRBJ2-1; D not certain. The germline CDR1 and CDR2 sequences are DFQATT and SNEGSKA (reference sequence). V was cut by 5 bases and J by 6 bases, with 14 bases left in between. The CDR3 length is 13 residues.

There are a few counts of this clonotype. V gene TRBV5-1 combines with J gene TRBJ2-3; no firm D call. The CDR3 runs 13 residues. V was pared by 7 bases and J by 6 bases, with 15 bases between. The germline V gene has CDR1 SGHRS and CDR2 YFSETQ. The CDR3 spells CASSPGHPDTQYF. In nucleotides, the CDR3 is TGCGCCAGCTCCCCCGGGCACCCCGATACGCAGTATTTT. The entire variable domain, with the rest obtained from reference TRBV5-1 and TRBJ2-3, is as follows: KAGVTQTPRYLIKTRGQQVTLSCSPISGHRSVSWYQQTPGQGLQFLFEYFSETQRNKGNFPGRFSGRQFSNSRSEMNVSTLELGDSALYLCASSPGHPDTQYFGPGTRLTVL.

This clonotype was counted at least ten times. The chain links TRBV7-9 to TRBJ2-5, with D perhaps assigned TRBD1 or TRBD2 (7 bases each). Germline V lookup: CDR1 SEHNR, CDR2 FQNEAQ (reference sequence). The ends were cut back, 2 bases at V and 4 bases at J, with 14 bases in the middle. CDR3 length: 15 residues. In DNA form, the CDR3 reads TGTGCCAGCAGCTTATCAGGGGGGGCTCGAGAGACCCAGTACTTC. It specifies CASSLSGGARETQYF.

The table lists this clonotype with a few counts. The chain uses TRBV7-9 and TRBJ2-5; 7 positions match TRBD1. Germline assignment: CDR1 SEHNR and CDR2 FQNEAQ (reference sequence). CDR3 size: 15 residues. V trimming: 8 bases; J trimming: 3 bases; junction bases outside the gene matches: 12. In DNA form, the CDR3 reads TGTGCCAGCGAACCGGGGACAGCCTTAAAAGAGACCCAGTACTTC. Its protein product is CASEPGTALKETQYF.

This clonotype was observed many times. This rearrangement joins TRBV27 to TRBJ2-5, with TRBD1 matching 9 bases. V shed 0 bases and J 4 bases; nucleotides not matched to a gene: 3. Per germline, CDR1 MNHEY and CDR2 SMNVEV (reference sequence). This CDR3 is 15 amino acids long. CDR3: CASSLSGQGGETQYF. CDR3 sequence (DNA): TGTGCCAGCAGTTTATCGGGACAGGGAGGAGAGACCCAGTACTTC.

This clonotype was seen ten or more times. V is TRBV7-2 and J is TRBJ2-7; 11 positions match TRBD2. The CDR3 runs to 15 residues. Germline loops: CDR1 SGHTA, CDR2 FQGNSA. V lost 5 bases to trimming and J lost 3 bases; unmatched junction nucleotides: 6. For the CDR3, the DNA is TGTGCCAGCAGCGCTATAGCGGGAGGGGACTACGAGCAGTACTTC. It is translated as CASSAIAGGDYEQYF.

This clonotype was recorded at least ten times. The chain combines TRBV28 with TRBJ2-1, with 9 nucleotides matching TRBD1. Germline V lookup: CDR1 MDHEN, CDR2 SYDVKM. There are 15 residues in the CDR3. V shed 5 bases and J 6 bases; nucleotides not matched to a gene: 8. Here the CDR3 DNA reads TGTGCCAGCAGTACGAGGACAGGGGATCCCAATGAGCAGTTCTTC. Residues: CASSTRTGDPNEQFF.